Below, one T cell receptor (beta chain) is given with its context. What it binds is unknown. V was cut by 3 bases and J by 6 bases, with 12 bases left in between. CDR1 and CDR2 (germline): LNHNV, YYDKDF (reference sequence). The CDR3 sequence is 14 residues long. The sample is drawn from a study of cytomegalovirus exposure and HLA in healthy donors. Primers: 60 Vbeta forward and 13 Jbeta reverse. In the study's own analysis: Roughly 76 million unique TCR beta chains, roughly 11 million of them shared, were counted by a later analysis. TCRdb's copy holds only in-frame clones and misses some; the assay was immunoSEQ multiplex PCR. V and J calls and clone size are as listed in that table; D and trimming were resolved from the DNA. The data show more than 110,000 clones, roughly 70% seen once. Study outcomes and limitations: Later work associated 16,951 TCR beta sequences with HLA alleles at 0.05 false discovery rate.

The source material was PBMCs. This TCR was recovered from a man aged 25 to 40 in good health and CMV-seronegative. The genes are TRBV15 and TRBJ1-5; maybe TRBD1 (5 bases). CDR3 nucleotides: TGTGCCACCAGCAGGGGCGGGGCGGGTCAGCCCCAGCATTTT. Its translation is CATSRGGAGQPQHF.